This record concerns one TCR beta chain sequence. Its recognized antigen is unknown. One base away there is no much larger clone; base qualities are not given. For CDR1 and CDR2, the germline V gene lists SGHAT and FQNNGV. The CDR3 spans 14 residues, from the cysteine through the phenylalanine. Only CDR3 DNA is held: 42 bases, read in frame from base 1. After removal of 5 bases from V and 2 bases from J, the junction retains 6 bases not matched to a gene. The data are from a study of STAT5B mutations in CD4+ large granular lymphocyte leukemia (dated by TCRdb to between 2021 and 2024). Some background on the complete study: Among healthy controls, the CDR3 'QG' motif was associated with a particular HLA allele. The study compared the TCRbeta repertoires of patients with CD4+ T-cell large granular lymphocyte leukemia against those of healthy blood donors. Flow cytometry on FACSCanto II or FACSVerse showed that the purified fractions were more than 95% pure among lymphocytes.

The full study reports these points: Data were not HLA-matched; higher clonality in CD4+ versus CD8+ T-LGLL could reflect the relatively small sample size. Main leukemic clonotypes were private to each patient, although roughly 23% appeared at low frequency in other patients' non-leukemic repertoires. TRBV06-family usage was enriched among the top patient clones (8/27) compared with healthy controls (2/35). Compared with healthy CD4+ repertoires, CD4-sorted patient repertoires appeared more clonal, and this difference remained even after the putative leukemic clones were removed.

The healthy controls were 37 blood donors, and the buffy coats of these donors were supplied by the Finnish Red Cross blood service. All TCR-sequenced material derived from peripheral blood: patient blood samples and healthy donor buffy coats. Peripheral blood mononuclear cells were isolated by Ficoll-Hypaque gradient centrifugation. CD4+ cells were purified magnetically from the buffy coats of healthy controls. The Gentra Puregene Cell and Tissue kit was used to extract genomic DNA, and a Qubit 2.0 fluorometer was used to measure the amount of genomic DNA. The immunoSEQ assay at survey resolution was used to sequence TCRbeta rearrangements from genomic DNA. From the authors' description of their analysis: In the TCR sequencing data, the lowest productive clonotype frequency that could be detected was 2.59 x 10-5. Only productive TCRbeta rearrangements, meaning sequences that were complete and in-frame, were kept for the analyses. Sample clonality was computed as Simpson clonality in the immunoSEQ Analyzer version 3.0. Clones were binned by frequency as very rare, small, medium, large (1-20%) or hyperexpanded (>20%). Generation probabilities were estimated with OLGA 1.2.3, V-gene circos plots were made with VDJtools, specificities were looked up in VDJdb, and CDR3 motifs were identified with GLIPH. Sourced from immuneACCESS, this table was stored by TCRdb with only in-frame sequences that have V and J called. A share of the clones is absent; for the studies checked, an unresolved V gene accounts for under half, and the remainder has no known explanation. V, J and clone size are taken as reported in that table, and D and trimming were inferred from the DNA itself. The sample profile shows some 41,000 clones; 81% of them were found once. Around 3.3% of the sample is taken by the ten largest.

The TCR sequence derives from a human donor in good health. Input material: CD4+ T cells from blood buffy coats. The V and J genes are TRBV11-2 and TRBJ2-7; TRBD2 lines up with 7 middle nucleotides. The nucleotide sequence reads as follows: TGTGCCAGCAGCGCCGTAGCGGGCACCTACGAGCAGTACTTC. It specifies CASSAVAGTYEQYF.